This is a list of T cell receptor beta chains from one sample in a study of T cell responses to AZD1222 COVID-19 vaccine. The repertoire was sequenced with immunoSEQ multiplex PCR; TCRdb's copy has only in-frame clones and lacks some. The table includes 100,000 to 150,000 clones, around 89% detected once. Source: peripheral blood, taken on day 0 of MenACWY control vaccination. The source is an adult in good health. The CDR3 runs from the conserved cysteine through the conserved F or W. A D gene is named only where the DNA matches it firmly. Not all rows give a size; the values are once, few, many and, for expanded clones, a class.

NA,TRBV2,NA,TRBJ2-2,CASSVRDTGELFF,TGTGCCAGCAGTGTAAGAGACACCGGGGAGCTGTTTTTT
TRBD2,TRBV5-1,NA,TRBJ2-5,CASSTGLAGPIQETQYF,TGCGCCAGCAGCACGGGACTAGCGGGGCCGATACAAGAGACCCAGTACTTC
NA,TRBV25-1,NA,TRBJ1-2,CASSRGADYGYTF,TGTGCCAGCAGTAGAGGGGCGGACTATGGCTACACCTTC
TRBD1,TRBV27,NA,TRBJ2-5,CASSVNRQGKTQYF,TGTGCCAGCAGTGTAAATCGACAGGGAAAGACCCAGTACTTC
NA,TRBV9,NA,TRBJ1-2,CASSEGEGKGHGYTF,TGTGCCAGCAGCGAGGGGGAGGGAAAAGGGCATGGCTACACCTTC
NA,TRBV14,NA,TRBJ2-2,CASSLRQVSGELFF,TGTGCCAGCAGCCTCCGGCAGGTATCCGGGGAGCTGTTTTTT
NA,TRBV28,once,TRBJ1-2,CASGGGVDGYTF,TGTGCCAGCGGAGGTGGGGTAGATGGCTACACCTTC
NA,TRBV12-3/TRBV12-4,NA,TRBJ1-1,CASSPTGNTEAFF,TGTGCCAGCAGTCCAACAGGGAACACTGAAGCTTTCTTT
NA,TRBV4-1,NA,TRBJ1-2,CASSLGNGQPANYGYTF,TGCGCCAGCAGCCTGGGCAACGGACAGCCAGCTAACTATGGCTACACCTTC
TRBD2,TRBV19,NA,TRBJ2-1,CASRISGSPANFYNEQFF,TGTGCCAGTAGGATTAGCGGGAGCCCGGCGAATTTCTACAATGAGCAGTTCTTC
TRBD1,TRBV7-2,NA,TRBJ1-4,CASSLAAGGEEKLFF,TGTGCCAGCAGCTTAGCGGCAGGGGGAGAGGAAAAACTGTTTTTT
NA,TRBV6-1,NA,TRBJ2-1,CASSDDRYEQFF,TGTGCCAGCAGTGACGACCGGTATGAGCAGTTCTTC
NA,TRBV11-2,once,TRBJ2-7,CASSSPKSPYEQYF,TGTGCCAGCAGCTCGCCCAAGAGTCCCTACGAGCAGTACTTC
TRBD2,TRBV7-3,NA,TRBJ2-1,CASSFLSGLANEQFF,TGTGCCAGCAGCTTCCTTTCCGGACTAGCGAATGAGCAGTTCTTC
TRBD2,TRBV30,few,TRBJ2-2,CAWGLGLAGWIGTGELFF,TGTGCCTGGGGACTAGGACTAGCGGGATGGATTGGCACCGGGGAGCTGTTTTTT
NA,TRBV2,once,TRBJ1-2,CASVIGGREVYTF,TGTGCCAGTGTGATTGGGGGGCGCGAAGTCTACACCTTC
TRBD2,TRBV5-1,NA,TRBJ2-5,CASSPNPSGEETQYF,TGCGCCAGCAGCCCGAATCCTAGCGGGGAGGAGACCCAGTACTTC
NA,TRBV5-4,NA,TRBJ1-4,CASSLGGATNEKLFF,TGTGCCAGCAGCTTGGGTGGTGCAACTAATGAAAAACTGTTTTTT
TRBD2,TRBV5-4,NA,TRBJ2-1,CASSLWLAGVNEQFF,TGTGCCAGCAGCTTGTGGCTAGCGGGAGTCAATGAGCAGTTCTTC
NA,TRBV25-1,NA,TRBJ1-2,CASSIANRNYGYTF,TGTGCCAGCAGTATTGCAAACAGGAACTATGGCTACACCTTC
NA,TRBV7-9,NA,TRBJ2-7,CASSLPDYEQYF,TGTGCCAGCAGCTTACCAGACTACGAGCAGTACTTC
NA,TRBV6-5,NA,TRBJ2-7,CASTTNGGLREQYF,TGTGCCAGCACCACCAACGGGGGTCTCAGGGAGCAGTACTTC
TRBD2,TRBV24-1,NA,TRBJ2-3,CATSVAGGTDTQYF,TGTGCCACCAGTGTAGCGGGAGGTACAGATACGCAGTATTTT
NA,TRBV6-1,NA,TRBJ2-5,CASSEDGRATLGGETQYF,TGTGCCAGCAGTGAAGATGGGCGGGCTACCCTGGGGGGAGAGACCCAGTACTTC
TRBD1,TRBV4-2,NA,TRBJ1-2,CASSQLWDREGGYTF,TGTGCCAGCAGCCAACTCTGGGACAGGGAGGGTGGCTACACCTTC
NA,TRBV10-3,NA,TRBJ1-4,CAIGEKGATNEKLFF,TGTGCCATCGGGGAGAAAGGGGCAACTAATGAAAAACTGTTTTTT
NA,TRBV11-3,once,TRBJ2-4,CASSSVYEDSPLAKNIQYF,TGTGCCAGCAGCTCCGTCTATGAAGACAGTCCTCTAGCCAAAAACATTCAGTACTTC
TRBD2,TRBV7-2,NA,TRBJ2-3,CASSLGVAGGADTQYF,TGTGCCAGCAGCTTAGGAGTAGCGGGAGGTGCAGATACGCAGTATTTT
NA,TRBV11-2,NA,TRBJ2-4,CASSLYPLDIQYF,TGTGCCAGCAGCTTGTATCCCTTGGACATTCAGTACTTC
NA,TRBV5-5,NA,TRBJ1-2,CASSSTFSNYGYTF,TGTGCCAGCAGTTCTACCTTCTCTAACTATGGCTACACCTTC
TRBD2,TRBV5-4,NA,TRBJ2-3,CASSVRTRRGTDTQYF,TGTGCCAGCAGCGTACGGACTAGGCGGGGCACAGATACGCAGTATTTT
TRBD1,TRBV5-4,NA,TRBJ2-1,CASSRKVSQGGNEQFF,TGTGCCAGCAGCAGGAAGGTATCACAGGGGGGCAATGAGCAGTTCTTC
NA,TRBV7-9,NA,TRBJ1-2,CASNPGVGNYGYTF,TGTGCCAGCAACCCCGGGGTGGGAAACTATGGCTACACCTTC
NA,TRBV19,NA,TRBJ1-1,CASNPDAESAEAFF,TGTGCCAGTAACCCGGACGCAGAATCCGCTGAAGCTTTCTTT
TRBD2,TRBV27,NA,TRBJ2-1,CASSLQSSGRNEQFF,TGTGCCAGCAGTTTACAGTCTAGCGGGAGGAATGAGCAGTTCTTC
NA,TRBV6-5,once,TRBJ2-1,CASSRGYNEQFF,TGTGCCAGCAGTCGGGGGTACAATGAGCAGTTCTTC
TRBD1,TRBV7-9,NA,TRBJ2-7,CASSLGQGFAEQYF,TGTGCCAGCAGCTTAGGACAGGGCTTCGCCGAGCAGTACTTC
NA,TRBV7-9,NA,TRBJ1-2,CASSSLVALGYTF,TGTGCCAGCAGCTCCCTAGTGGCTCTCGGCTACACCTTC
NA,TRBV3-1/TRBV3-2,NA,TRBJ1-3,CASSQVVPRTGNTIYF,TGTGCCAGCAGCCAAGTCGTCCCGAGAACTGGAAACACCATATATTTT
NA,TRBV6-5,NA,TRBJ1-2,CASRDVGTYGYTF,TGTGCCAGCCGGGACGTGGGGACCTATGGCTACACCTTC
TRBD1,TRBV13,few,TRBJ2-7,CASSSLRTGNYEQYF,TGTGCCAGCAGCTCCCTGCGGACAGGGAACTACGAGCAGTACTTC
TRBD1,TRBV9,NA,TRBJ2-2,CASSARGTGVLGELFF,TGTGCCAGCAGCGCAAGGGGAACAGGGGTCCTCGGGGAGCTGTTTTTT
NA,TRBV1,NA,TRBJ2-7,CTSSHHPGQGIYEQYF,TGCACCAGCAGCCACCACCCCGGACAGGGGATCTACGAGCAGTACTTC
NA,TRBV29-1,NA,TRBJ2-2,CSVEGFAGNTGELFF,TGCAGCGTTGAAGGCTTTGCGGGAAACACCGGGGAGCTGTTTTTT
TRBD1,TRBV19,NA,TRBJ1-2,CASSRGTYYGYTF,TGTGCCAGTAGCAGGGGGACGTACTATGGCTACACCTTC
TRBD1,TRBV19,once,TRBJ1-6,CASGRDRDSPLHF,TGTGCCAGCGGCCGGGACAGGGATTCACCCCTCCACTTT